The sequence of this T cell receptor beta chain was determined in a study of blood T cells in healthy people across ages. The authors ran a second PCR of 7 to 11 cycles using a sample-barcoded 5' primer and a J-beta primer mix. TCRdb analysed the 5' RACE reads with MiXCR anew, one entry per CDR3 protein. The data contain around 1,800,000 distinct CDR3 sequences, about two fifths of them seen just once; the ten biggest clones take up roughly 23%. This clonotype appeared a few times. The CDR3 has 15 amino acids. CDR1 is ENHRY and CDR2 is SYGVKD in the germline V gene. V was pared by 5 bases and J by 6 bases, with 8 bases of the junction left unmatched.

Source material: blood. The V call is TRBV10-3, the J call TRBJ2-1, with 9 bases lining up with TRBD1. This receptor was taken from a human donor in good health. As DNA, the CDR3 is TGTGCCATCAGTTTCGGACAGGGGAAGGGCAATGAGCAGTTCTTC. Encoded protein: CAISFGQGKGNEQFF.